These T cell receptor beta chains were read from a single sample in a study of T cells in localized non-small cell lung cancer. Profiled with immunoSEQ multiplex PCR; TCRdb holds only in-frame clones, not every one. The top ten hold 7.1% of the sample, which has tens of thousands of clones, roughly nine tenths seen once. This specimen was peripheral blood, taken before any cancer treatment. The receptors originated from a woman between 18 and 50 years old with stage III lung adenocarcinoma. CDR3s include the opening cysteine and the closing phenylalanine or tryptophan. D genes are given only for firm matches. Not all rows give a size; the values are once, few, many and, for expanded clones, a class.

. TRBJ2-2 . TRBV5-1 CASSDWAGETGELFF TGCGCCAGCAGCGATTGGGCAGGGGAGACCGGGGAGCTGTTTTTT
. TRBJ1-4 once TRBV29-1 CSVVGNEKLFF TGCAGCGTTGTAGGGAACGAAAAACTGTTTTTT
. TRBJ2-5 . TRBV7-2 CASSSGETQYF TGTGCCAGCAGCTCCGGAGAGACCCAGTACTTC
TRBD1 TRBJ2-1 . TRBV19 CASSEGQGAYNEQFF TGTGCCAGTAGTGAGGGACAGGGGGCTTACAATGAGCAGTTCTTC
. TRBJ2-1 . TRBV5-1 CASSSTASSYNEQFF TGCGCCAGCAGCTCGACAGCGAGCTCCTACAATGAGCAGTTCTTC
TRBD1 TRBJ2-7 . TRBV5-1 CASSRRDRDYEQYF TGCGCCAGCAGCCGCCGGGACAGGGACTACGAGCAGTACTTC
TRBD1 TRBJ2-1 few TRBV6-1 CASQMGQEYNEQFF TGTGCCAGCCAGATGGGACAGGAGTACAATGAGCAGTTCTTC
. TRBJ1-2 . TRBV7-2 CASSLGFYGYTF TGTGCCAGCAGCTTGGGATTCTATGGCTACACCTTC
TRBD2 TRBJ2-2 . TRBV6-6 CASSWTSADTGELFF TGTGCCAGCAGTTGGACTAGTGCAGACACCGGGGAGCTGTTTTTT
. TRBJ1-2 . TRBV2 CASSPDTAGYKGYTF TGTGCCAGCAGTCCCGACACCGCCGGGTATAAAGGCTACACCTTC
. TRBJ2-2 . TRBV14 CASKTSNTGELFF TGTGCCAGCAAGACTAGTAATACCGGGGAGCTGTTTTTT
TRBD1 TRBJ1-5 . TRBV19 CASTGGNQPQHF TGTGCCTCCACAGGGGGGAATCAGCCCCAGCATTTT
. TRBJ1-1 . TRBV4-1 CASSFQGGTEAFF TGCGCCAGCAGCTTTCAAGGGGGCACTGAAGCTTTCTTT
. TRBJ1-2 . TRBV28 CASSFGASSGGYTF TGTGCCAGCAGTTTTGGGGCCTCGTCAGGAGGCTACACCTTC
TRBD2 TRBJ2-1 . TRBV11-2 CASSSEGAWEGNEQFF TGTGCCAGCTCTTCCGAAGGGGCGTGGGAGGGCAATGAGCAGTTCTTC
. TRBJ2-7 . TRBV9 CASSITQGGNVDEQYF TGTGCCAGCAGCATCACCCAAGGGGGAAATGTCGACGAGCAGTACTTC
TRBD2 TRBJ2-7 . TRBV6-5 CASRPRREAYEQYF TGTGCCAGCAGGCCACGCCGGGAGGCCTACGAGCAGTACTTC
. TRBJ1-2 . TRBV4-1 CASSLIRDYGYTF TGCGCCAGCAGCCTTATCCGGGACTATGGCTACACCTTC
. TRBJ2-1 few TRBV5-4 CASSGVGGNEQFF TGTGCCAGCAGCGGTGTTGGGGGGAATGAGCAGTTCTTC
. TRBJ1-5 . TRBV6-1 CASIRGANQPQHF TGTGCCAGCATCCGCGGGGCCAATCAGCCCCAGCATTTT
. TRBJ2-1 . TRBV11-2 CASSLGSFHTEQFF TGTGCCAGCAGCTTAGGTTCCTTCCATACCGAGCAGTTCTTC
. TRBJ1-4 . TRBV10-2 CATSRDLGEKLFF TGCGCCACCTCCCGTGACTTGGGAGAAAAACTGTTTTTT
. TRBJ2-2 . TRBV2 CASELRGGELFF TGTGCCAGCGAACTGCGGGGCGGGGAGCTGTTTTTT
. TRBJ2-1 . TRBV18 CASSPPNGDEQFF TGTGCCAGCTCACCACCTAATGGCGATGAGCAGTTCTTC
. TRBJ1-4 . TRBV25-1 CASSGSLNEKLFF TGTGCCAGCAGTGGATCGCTTAATGAAAAACTGTTTTTT
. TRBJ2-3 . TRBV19 CASRGAGADTQYF TGTGCCAGTCGGGGGGCGGGAGCAGATACGCAGTATTTT
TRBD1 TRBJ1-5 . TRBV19 CASSIWTGDQPQHF TGTGCCAGTAGTATTTGGACAGGGGATCAGCCCCAGCATTTT
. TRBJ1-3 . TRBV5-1 CASSIGTLIGGNTIYF TGCGCCAGCAGCATCGGGACTCTTATAGGTGGAAACACCATATATTTT
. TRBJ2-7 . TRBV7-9 CASSLVAYEQYF TGTGCCAGCAGCTTAGTCGCCTACGAGCAGTACTTC
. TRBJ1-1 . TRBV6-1 CASSGYWELNTEAFF TGTGCCAGCAGTGGGTACTGGGAACTGAACACTGAAGCTTTCTTT
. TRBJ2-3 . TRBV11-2 CASSFWSGQGSLNTQYF TGTGCCAGCAGCTTTTGGTCGGGGCAGGGCTCTTTAAATACGCAGTATTTT
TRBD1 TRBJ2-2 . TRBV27 CASSATGVGGELFF TGTGCCAGCAGCGCTACAGGGGTTGGCGGGGAGCTGTTTTTT
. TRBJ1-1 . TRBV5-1 CASREGRTLNTEAFF TGCGCCAGCAGGGAAGGCAGGACCTTGAACACTGAAGCTTTCTTT
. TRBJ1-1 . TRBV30 CAWSGTWGTEAFF TGTGCCTGGAGTGGCACCTGGGGCACTGAAGCTTTCTTT
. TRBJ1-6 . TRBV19 CASSIGRGHLNSPLHF TGTGCCAGTAGTATAGGTCGAGGACACCTTAATTCACCCCTCCACTTT
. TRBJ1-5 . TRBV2 CASHVGNQPQHF TGTGCCAGCCATGTTGGCAATCAGCCCCAGCATTTT
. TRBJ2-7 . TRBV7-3 CASSYRDGAYEQYF TGTGCCAGCAGCTACCGGGACGGAGCCTACGAGCAGTACTTC
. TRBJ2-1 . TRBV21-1 CASSASQRRYPLWQFF TGTGCCAGCAGCGCCTCCCAGCGGCGATATCCTTTATGGCAGTTCTTC
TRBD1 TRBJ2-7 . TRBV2 CASAGQGLSWEQYF TGTGCCAGCGCCGGACAGGGCCTGAGTTGGGAGCAGTACTTC
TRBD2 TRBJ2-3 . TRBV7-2 CASSLVLRGGATDTQYF TGTGCCAGCAGCTTAGTCCTCCGCGGGGGGGCAACAGATACGCAGTATTTT
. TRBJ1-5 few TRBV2 CASKGGNQPQHF TGTGCCAGCAAGGGGGGAAATCAGCCCCAGCATTTT
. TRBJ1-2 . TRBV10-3 CAISIIGDYGYTF TGTGCCATCAGTATAATTGGTGACTATGGCTACACCTTC
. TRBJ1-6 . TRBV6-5 CASSYSLDSYNSPLHF TGTGCCAGCAGTTACTCGCTCGATTCCTATAATTCACCCCTCCACTTT
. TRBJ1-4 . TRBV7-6 CASSLDGLGGTNEKLFF TGTGCCAGCAGCTTAGACGGGCTTGGGGGGACTAATGAAAAACTGTTTTTT
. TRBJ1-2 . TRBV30 CAWSSLGRNYGYTF TGTGCCTGGAGCTCGCTAGGGAGGAACTATGGCTACACCTTC
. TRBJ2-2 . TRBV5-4 CASSLIGGGSPPGELFF TGTGCCAGCAGCTTGATCGGCGGGGGCTCCCCTCCCGGGGAGCTGTTTTTT